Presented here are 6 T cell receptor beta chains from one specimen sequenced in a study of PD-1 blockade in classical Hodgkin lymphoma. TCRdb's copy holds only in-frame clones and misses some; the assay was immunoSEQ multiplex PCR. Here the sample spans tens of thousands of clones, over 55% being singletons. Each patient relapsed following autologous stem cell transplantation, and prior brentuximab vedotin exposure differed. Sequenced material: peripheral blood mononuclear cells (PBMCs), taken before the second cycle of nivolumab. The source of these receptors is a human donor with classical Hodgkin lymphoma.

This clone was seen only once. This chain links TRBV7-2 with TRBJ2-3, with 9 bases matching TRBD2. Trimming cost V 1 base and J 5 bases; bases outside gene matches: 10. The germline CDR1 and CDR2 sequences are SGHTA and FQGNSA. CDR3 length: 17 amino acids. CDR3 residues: CASSLGGSGGWGDTQYF. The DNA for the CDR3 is TGTGCCAGCAGCTTAGGGGGGAGCGGGGGGTGGGGAGATACGCAGTATTTT.

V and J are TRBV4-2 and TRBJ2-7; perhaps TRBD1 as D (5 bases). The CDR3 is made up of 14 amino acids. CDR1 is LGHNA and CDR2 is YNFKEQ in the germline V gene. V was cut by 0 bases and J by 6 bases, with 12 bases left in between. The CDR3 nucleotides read TGTGCCAGCAGCCAAGAAAGGGGTTGGGGCGAGCAGTACTTC. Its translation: CASSQERGWGEQYF.

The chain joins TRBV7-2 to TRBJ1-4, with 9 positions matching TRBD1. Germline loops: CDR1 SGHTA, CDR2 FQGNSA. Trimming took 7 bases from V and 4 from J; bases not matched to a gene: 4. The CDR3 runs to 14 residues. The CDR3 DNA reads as TGTGCCAGCAACGGACAGGGGATTAATGAAAAACTGTTTTTT. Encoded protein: CASNGQGINEKLFF.

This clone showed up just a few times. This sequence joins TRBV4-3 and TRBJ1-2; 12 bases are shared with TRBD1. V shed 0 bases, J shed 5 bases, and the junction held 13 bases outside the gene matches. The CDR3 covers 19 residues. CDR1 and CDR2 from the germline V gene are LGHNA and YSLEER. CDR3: CASSQDMGTGGWPEYGYTF. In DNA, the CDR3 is TGCGCCAGCAGCCAAGATATGGGGACAGGGGGCTGGCCTGAGTATGGCTACACCTTC.

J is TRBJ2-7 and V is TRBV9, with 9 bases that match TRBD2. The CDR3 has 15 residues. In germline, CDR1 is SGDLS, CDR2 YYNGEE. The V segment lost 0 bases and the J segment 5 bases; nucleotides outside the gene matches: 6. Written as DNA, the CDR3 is TGTGCCAGCAGCGTAGAGGCGGGGGGGCGTAACGAGCAGTACTTC. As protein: CASSVEAGGRNEQYF. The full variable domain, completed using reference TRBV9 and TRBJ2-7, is DSGVTQTPKHLITATGQRVTLRCSPRSGDLSVYWYQQSLDQGLQFLIQYYNGEERAKGNILERFSAQQFPDLHSELNLSSLELGDSALYFCASSVEAGGRNEQYFGPGTRLTVT.

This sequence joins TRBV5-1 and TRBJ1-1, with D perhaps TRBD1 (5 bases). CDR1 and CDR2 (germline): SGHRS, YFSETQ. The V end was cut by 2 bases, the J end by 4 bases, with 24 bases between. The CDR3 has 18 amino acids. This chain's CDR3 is CASSFTFGHRTAGTEAFF. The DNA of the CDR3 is TGCGCCAGCAGCTTTACCTTCGGACACCGGACCGCGGGCACTGAAGCTTTCTTT.